The clone carrying this TCR beta chain has just a few counts. The antigen is not known. All unsorted peripheral T cells were captured because whole blood was used without fractionation. The sample comes from a study of HIV-infected patients and healthy controls. Study conclusions and caveats: HIV-infected patients and controls differed significantly in mean usage of eight alpha and eight beta V genes.

V was shortened by 4 bases and J by 8 bases, with 9 bases between the two germline ends. The CDR3 covers 13 residues. The germline gives CDR1 SGHDN, CDR2 FVKESK. Alpha and beta constant-region primers primed reverse transcription of about 500 ng RNA. Using multiplexing indices, alpha and beta chain libraries were generated apart by chain-specific third strand synthesis. The SP2 site served as the priming point for second strand synthesis. TCRdb reprocessed the 5' RACE reads via MiXCR and lists one record per CDR3 protein. This sample carries about 11,000 distinct CDR3 sequences, approximately 4.9% of them seen once, and the ten largest clones take roughly 3%.

The source of this sequence is an adult in good health. The chain uses TRBV14 and TRBJ1-6, with D hard to call. Sequenced: blood. In DNA, the CDR3 is TGTGCCAGCAGCCGCATGACGGATTCACCCCTCCACTTT. This translates into CASSRMTDSPLHF.